These T cell receptor beta chains were read from a single sample in a study of blood T cell repertoires in COVID-19. The repertoire was sequenced with immunoSEQ multiplex PCR; TCRdb's copy has only in-frame clones and lacks some. This table holds a few hundred thousand clones, around 88% found once. The material sequenced was PBMCs or T cells enriched from blood (not recorded which). Source of these receptors: a woman aged 25-40 years who had been exposed to COVID-19. Both conserved end residues are part of each CDR3. The D gene is left open where the match is weak. Expanded clones are given a class, and other clones once, few, many or no size at all.

size: once; J: TRBJ2-3; V: TRBV5-1; D: TRBD1; CDR3: CASAQGVEGTDTQYF; DNA: TGCGCCAGCGCCCAGGGGGTAGAGGGCACAGATACGCAGTATTTT
size: NA; J: TRBJ2-5; V: TRBV7-3; D: TRBD2; CDR3: CASSLQTSGGKETQYF; DNA: TGTGCCAGCAGCCTCCAAACTAGCGGGGGGAAAGAGACCCAGTACTTC
size: NA; J: TRBJ2-2; V: TRBV5-1; D: TRBD2; CDR3: CASSLPGLVAGELFF; DNA: TGCGCCAGCAGCTTACCGGGACTAGTAGCCGGGGAGCTGTTTTTT
size: once; J: TRBJ2-1; V: TRBV6-5; D: TRBD1; CDR3: CASDTDRGIGREQFF; DNA: TGTGCCAGCGACACGGACAGGGGCATAGGACGTGAGCAGTTCTTC
size: NA; J: TRBJ2-7; V: TRBV6-5; D: NA; CDR3: CASSPEQAHEQYF; DNA: TGTGCCAGCAGTCCCGAACAGGCCCACGAGCAGTACTTC
size: NA; J: TRBJ2-3; V: TRBV12-5; D: TRBD1; CDR3: CASGLAWTGGTDTQYF; DNA: TGTGCTAGTGGTTTGGCATGGACAGGGGGCACAGATACGCAGTATTTT
size: NA; J: TRBJ1-2; V: TRBV5-6; D: TRBD1; CDR3: CASRGDSSNYGYTF; DNA: TGTGCCAGCAGGGGGGACAGTTCCAACTATGGCTACACCTTC
size: NA; J: TRBJ2-7; V: TRBV7-8; D: TRBD1; CDR3: CASSPGTGYYEQYF; DNA: TGTGCCAGCAGCCCCGGGACAGGATACTACGAGCAGTACTTC
size: NA; J: TRBJ1-1; V: TRBV7-9; D: NA; CDR3: CASSLILAGRNTEAFF; DNA: TGTGCCAGCAGCTTAATATTGGCAGGCAGGAACACTGAAGCTTTCTTT
size: NA; J: TRBJ2-7; V: TRBV4-1; D: TRBD2; CDR3: CASSHPTSGGAYEQYF; DNA: TGCGCCAGCAGCCACCCGACTAGCGGGGGGGCCTACGAGCAGTACTTC
size: NA; J: TRBJ1-2; V: TRBV15; D: NA; CDR3: CATSRDQGWGGYTF; DNA: TGTGCCACCAGCAGAGACCAGGGTTGGGGCGGCTACACCTTC
size: NA; J: TRBJ1-2; V: TRBV24-1; D: TRBD1; CDR3: CATSLTGYGYTF; DNA: TGTGCCACCAGCTTGACAGGGTATGGCTACACCTTC
size: NA; J: TRBJ2-7; V: TRBV21-1; D: NA; CDR3: CASSKAPTRLYF; DNA: TGTGCCAGCAGCAAAGCTCCCACGCGTCTGTACTTC
size: NA; J: TRBJ1-6; V: TRBV6-6; D: TRBD1; CDR3: CASSPPTGGNSPLHF; DNA: TGTGCCAGCAGCCCTCCGACAGGGGGGAATTCACCCCTCCACTTT
size: NA; J: TRBJ1-1; V: TRBV3-1/TRBV3-2; D: NA; CDR3: CASSQQVGVFGAFF; DNA: TGTGCCAGCAGCCAGCAGGTCGGTGTATTTGGAGCTTTCTTT
size: few; J: TRBJ1-1; V: TRBV2; D: TRBD1; CDR3: CASSVQQGGTEAFF; DNA: TGTGCCAGCAGTGTACAACAGGGGGGCACTGAAGCTTTCTTT
size: NA; J: TRBJ1-4; V: TRBV5-1; D: NA; CDR3: CASSFGPSGGANEKLFF; DNA: TGCGCCAGCAGCTTTGGCCCTAGCGGCGGGGCTAATGAAAAACTGTTTTTT